This T cell receptor (beta chain) was found in a study of Graves' ophthalmopathy and Graves' hyperthyroidism. Donors with ophthalmopathy: moderate-to-severe activity, CAS ≥3, NOSPECS ≥4, duration under 3 months. Certain patients, namely those with other autoimmune diseases, uncontrolled infections, pregnancy or lactation, were excluded. Fresh peripheral blood, around 9.3 ml, was the PBMC source. V dropped 2 bases and J dropped 2 bases, with 6 bases sitting between them. This CDR3 region has 13 residues. Investigators amplified TCR beta CDR3 regions from RNA transcripts. The first-round RT-PCR employed HTBI primers together with the Qiagen OneStep RT-PCR kit. A multiplex PCR was then performed as the second round. TCRdb fed the multiplex PCR reads into MiXCR, producing one record per CDR3 protein. The data hold about 370,000 distinct CDR3 sequences, with roughly 18% observed a single time. This clonotype was seen more than once but under ten times.

The sample consisted of peripheral blood. The sequence was collected from a woman between 18 and 29 years old with Graves' ophthalmopathy. This chain connects TRBV12-3 or TRBV12-4 to TRBJ1-2, with D unresolved. The CDR3 DNA sequence: TGTGCCAGCAGTTTATGGCAGAACTATGGCTACACCTTC. Amino acid sequence: CASSLWQNYGYTF.